The 18 T cell receptor beta chains reported below all come from one sample, sequenced in a study of memory CD4+ T cells and cytomegalovirus serostatus. Sequencing used immunoSEQ multiplex PCR; TCRdb keeps in-frame clones, though not all of them. Altogether tens of thousands of clones are present, 75% to 85% being singletons, with the ten largest covering around 0.67%. The sort gate was single viable CD3+CD4+CD8-CD45RO+ cells for memory CD4+ T cells. Sequencing input: memory CD4+ T cells from blood. These receptor sequences come from an adult in good health and CMV-seronegative.

The rearrangement uses TRBV9 and TRBJ1-6; a possible D gene is TRBD1 (5 bases). The germline V gene has CDR1 SGDLS and CDR2 YYNGEE. The length of the CDR3 is 17 residues. V was clipped by 0 bases and J by 9 bases, with 19 bases between them. The DNA of the CDR3 is TGTGCCAGCAGCGTAGAGGCAGGGCCCCAGATGGGTTCACCCCTCCACTTT. Protein sequence: CASSVEAGPQMGSPLHF.

This chain links TRBV19 with TRBJ1-1; weak D call: TRBD1 (5 bases). With 5 bases removed from V and 1 base from J, the gap between germline ends came to 14 bases. CDR1 and CDR2 (germline): LNHDA, SQIVND (reference sequence). This CDR3 has 15 amino acids. In nucleotides, the CDR3 is TGTGCCAGTAGTGAGATACGTGGGGGGAACACTGAAGCTTTCTTT. It yields the protein CASSEIRGGNTEAFF. The full variable domain, in which reference TRBV19 and TRBJ1-1 provide the parts outside the CDR3, is DGGITQSPKYLFRKEGQNVTLSCEQNLNHDAMYWYRQDPGQGLRLIYYSQIVNDFQKGDIAEGYSVSREKKESFPLTVTSAQKNPTAFYLCASSEIRGGNTEAFFGQGTRLTVV.

The rearrangement uses TRBV10-1 and TRBJ2-7; the match to TRBD1 covers 7 bases. CDR3 length: 14 residues. Trimming removed 4 bases from V and 6 bases from J; junction bases left unmatched: 9. The germline V gene has CDR1 WNHNN and CDR2 SYGVQD (reference sequence). Written as DNA, the CDR3 is TGCGCCAGCAGTGCCCGGGACAGCTTAAGCGAGCAGTACTTC. Encoded protein: CASSARDSLSEQYF.

Details on this clone: A read error may account for a junction end that differs from germline. This chain links TRBV2 with TRBJ1-5; tentatively, D is TRBD1 (5 bases). Germline loops: CDR1 SNHLY, CDR2 FYNNEI. The CDR3 totals 16 residues. CDR3 region: CASSEGYGGRDQPQHF. The DNA for the CDR3 is TGTGCCAGCAGCGAAGGATACGGTGGCAGGGATCAGCCCCAGCATTTT. The entire variable domain, with the rest obtained from reference TRBV2 and TRBJ1-5, is as follows: EPEVTQTPSHQVTQMGQEVILRCVPISNHLYFYWYRQILGQKVEFLVSFYNNEISEKSEIFDDQFSVERPDGSNFTLKIRSTKLEDSAMYFCASSEGYGGRDQPQHFGDGTRLSIL.

This clone was detected once. The chain employs TRBV11-2 and TRBJ2-2; unclear D gene. Per germline, CDR1 SGHAT and CDR2 FQNNGV. The CDR3 extends over 12 amino acids. Between the trimmed V and J ends, which lost 5 bases and 1 base, there was a span of 2 bases. Here the CDR3 DNA reads TGTGCCAGCAGCGTGAACACCGGGGAGCTGTTTTTT. Its translation: CASSVNTGELFF.

The rearrangement links TRBV19 to TRBJ2-2; 10 bases are a match to TRBD2. Germline trimming cut 7 bases from V and 6 bases from J; bases unmatched to any gene: 8. The CDR3 is 15 amino acids. Per the germline V gene, CDR1 is LNHDA and CDR2 is SQIVND (reference sequence). The CDR3 spells CASNQAGGPPGELFF. The CDR3 DNA is TGTGCCAGTAATCAAGCGGGGGGGCCCCCCGGGGAGCTGTTTTTT.

The rearrangement links TRBV11-2 to TRBJ2-3; 9 nucleotides match TRBD1. V dropped 6 bases and J dropped 0; count of bases not matched to a gene: 7. There are 16 residues in the CDR3. The germline gives CDR1 SGHAT, CDR2 FQNNGV. The CDR3: CASRSGQGRSTDTQYF. The CDR3 region has the DNA TGTGCCAGCAGATCGGGACAGGGAAGGAGCACAGATACGCAGTATTTT.

CDR3 residues: CSATGFMNTEAFF. CDR3 DNA: TGCAGCGCAACGGGTTTTATGAACACTGAAGCTTTCTTT. The chain joins TRBV29-1 to TRBJ1-1; D uncertain. V shed 7 bases and J shed 0 bases, with 12 bases lying between them. This CDR3 is built from 13 residues. Per germline, CDR1 SQVTM and CDR2 ANQGSEA.

The chain joins TRBV4-2 to TRBJ2-3, with 10 bases identical to TRBD2. This CDR3 comprises 19 residues. The V and J ends lost 0 bases and 2 bases, in that order; junction bases with no gene match: 11. Per germline, CDR1 LGHNA and CDR2 YNFKEQ. CDR3: CASSQDQILAGVNTDTQYF. The CDR3 DNA sequence: TGTGCCAGCAGCCAAGATCAGATTCTAGCGGGGGTGAACACAGATACGCAGTATTTT.

V and J are TRBV11-2 and TRBJ2-7; D possibly corresponds to TRBD1 (5 bases). CDR1 SGHAT and CDR2 FQNNGV come from the germline V gene. This CDR3 is 16 amino acids long. V was trimmed by 1 base and J by 5 bases, leaving 18 bases between them. CDR3 protein: CASSLGVGQGFNEQYF. CDR3 nucleotide sequence: TGTGCCAGCAGCTTAGGTGTTGGCCAGGGTTTCAACGAGCAGTACTTC.

V gene TRBV11-3 combines with J gene TRBJ2-7; 8 nucleotides line up with TRBD1. The CDR3 covers 15 residues. Germline CDR1 reads SGHNT; CDR2 reads YENEEA. The junction had 10 bases not matched to a gene; V was cut back by 5 bases and J by 4 bases. The CDR3 bases are TGTGCCAGCAGCACAGGGGGGCTAGCCCATTACGAGCAGTACTTC. It yields the protein CASSTGGLAHYEQYF.

V gene TRBV11-3 combines with J gene TRBJ1-4; no clear D. V dropped 2 bases and J dropped 3 bases, with 7 bases sitting between them. This CDR3 contains 14 residues. Germline lookup yields CDR1 SGHNT and CDR2 YENEEA. CDR3 DNA: TGTGCCAGCAGCTTACTTGGATCTAATGAAAAACTGTTTTTT. This translates into CASSLLGSNEKLFF.

The chain is built from TRBV14 and TRBJ1-4; 11 positions agree with TRBD1. V shed 4 bases, J shed 7 bases, and the junction held 5 bases outside the gene matches. The germline V gene has CDR1 SGHDN and CDR2 FVKESK. The CDR3 loop spans 15 amino acids. The CDR3: CASSPPGQGVEKLFF. In DNA form, the CDR3 reads TGTGCCAGCAGCCCTCCGGGACAGGGGGTTGAAAAACTGTTTTTT.

The chain is built from TRBV20-1 and TRBJ1-2; tentatively, D is TRBD1 (5 bases). The CDR3 is 11 amino acids. Germline V gene data show CDR1 as DFQATT and CDR2 as SNEGSKA (reference sequence). The V gene lost 3 bases and the J gene lost 4 bases, with 6 bases spanning the gap. CDR3 sequence: CSASDSYGYTF. The CDR3 DNA reads as TGCAGTGCTAGCGACAGCTATGGCTACACCTTC.

This clone was recorded only once. The rearrangement joins TRBV28 to TRBJ1-5, with D possibly TRBD1 on 5 matching bases. V shed 3 bases and J shed 3 bases, with 9 bases lying between them. This CDR3 is 14 amino acids long. The V gene's germline CDR1 is MDHEN and CDR2 SYDVKM. The CDR3 protein is CASSLGGSNQPQHF. The DNA of the CDR3 is TGTGCCAGCAGTTTGGGGGGTTCCAATCAGCCCCAGCATTTT.

V and J are TRBV19 and TRBJ1-3; 7 positions match TRBD1. V lost 5 bases to trimming and J lost 3 bases; unmatched junction nucleotides: 4. Germline loops: CDR1 LNHDA, CDR2 SQIVND (reference sequence). This CDR3 is 14 amino acids long. The CDR3 region is CASSPGTDGNTIYF. The CDR3 coding sequence is TGTGCCAGTAGTCCAGGGACAGATGGAAACACCATATATTTT.

This rearrangement joins TRBV7-8 to TRBJ2-7; TRBD2 agrees at 12 bases. With V trimmed by 5 bases and J by 2 bases, 7 bases remained unmatched. The CDR3 runs 16 residues. Germline assignment: CDR1 SGHVS and CDR2 FQNEAQ. CDR3 protein: CASSERTSGATYEQYF. CDR3 DNA: TGTGCCAGCAGCGAGAGGACTAGCGGGGCTACCTACGAGCAGTACTTC. Full variable domain (remainder filled in from reference TRBV7-8 and TRBJ2-7): GAGVSQSPRYKVAKRGQDVALRCDPISGHVSLFWYQQALGQGPEFLTYFQNEAQLDKSGLPSDRFFAERPEGSVSTLKIQRTQQEDSAVYLCASSERTSGATYEQYFGPGTRLTVT.

This clone was detected only a few times. This chain joins TRBV29-1 and TRBJ1-1, with D possibly TRBD1 on 6 matching bases. Germline V gene sequence: CDR1 SQVTM, CDR2 ANQGSEA. V dropped 8 bases and J dropped 2 bases, with 18 bases sitting between them. The CDR3 spans 14 residues. CDR3 residues: CSHRQGTLNTEAFF. Here the CDR3 DNA reads TGCAGCCATAGGCAGGGGACTCTCAACACTGAAGCTTTCTTT.